What follows describes a single TCR beta chain. Its antigen is unknown. There are no base qualities to consult, and no much larger clone falls within one base. The entry originates in a study of T cell responses to AZD1222 COVID-19 vaccine listed by TCRdb under 2021. Regarding the study in general: AZD1222 recipients given second doses at about 4 weeks or at about 12 weeks were pooled, since spike-specific TCR depth and breadth were not found to differ between the two schedules. TCR sequencing was performed for 230 to 250 trial participants, of whom about 210 were given two doses of AZD1222 and around 25 were given two doses of MenACWY control vaccine. Trial participants were enrolled into age subgroups of 18-55, 56-69 and 70-plus years, which contained approximately 150, 30 and 60 TCR-sequenced participants, respectively.

The time point label for this specimen denotes: baseline before first vaccination. Vaccinee samples came from UK trials COV001 and COV002, including a single-blind randomized controlled phase 2/3 trial of AZD1222 (ChAdOx1 nCoV-19) in healthy adults. Trial participant PBMC samples were collected at day 0 and day 28 after the second dose for TCRbeta chain sequencing. The CDR3 regions of human TCRbeta chains were subjected to immunosequencing. The published analysis was carried out like this. TCRs in the repertoires were matched against a reference library of SARS-CoV-2-specific TCRs that had been generated with the MIRA antigen-specificity platform. Breadth was defined as the fraction of unique TCRs that were SARS-CoV-2-associated, and depth was defined as the fraction of total T cells that were SARS-CoV-2-associated. Using the MIRA data, each spike-specific TCR was assigned both to the spike region to which the TCR was reactive and to a CD4 or CD8 class. Log10-transformed breadth and depth values were compared by one-way ANOVA with Sidak's multiple comparisons tests. Held by TCRdb, this immuneACCESS table contains in-frame sequences only and omits some clones. Under half of the omission traces to an unresolved V gene where checked; the cause of the rest is unknown. V and J calls and clone size follow that table, whereas D and trimming were derived from the DNA. This sample is represented by 100,000 to 150,000 clones; more than 80% of them were singletons. Of the sample, around 3.1% is held by the ten largest clones.

CDR1 and CDR2, per the germline V gene (reference sequence), are SGHNT and YYREEE. Counted from cysteine to phenylalanine, this CDR3 has 15 amino acids. This entry keeps only the CDR3 DNA: 45 bases, framed from base 1. Trimming removed 10 bases from V and 1 base from J; the gene matches leave 12 bases unexplained. The full study reports these points: Because no samples from the day 14 peak response were available, repertoires could be characterized only after the peak T cell response. Conclusions about previously exposed vaccinees are limited, since just 6 or 7 AZD1222 recipients were seropositive for SARS-CoV-2 at baseline. In the small 56-69-year group, the increase in depth fell short of significance, most likely because of low power. A significant rise in spike-specific TCR breadth and depth was observed after two AZD1222 doses relative to day 0 and relative to MenACWY recipients. Nearly half of unique spike-specific TCRs reportedly recognized epitopes outside regions mutated in the B.1.351 and B.1.1.7 variants. The whole spike protein was spanned by vaccine-associated CD4 TCRs, and dominant responses were seen in regions 160-218 and 743-854. Participants were mostly white British, with more females than males. The authors suggested clonal diversity may have been underestimated.

The rearrangement joined TRBV5-4 to TRBJ2-3, with 7 central nucleotides matching TRBD1. The receptor was derived from an adult in good health. The starting material was peripheral blood, obtained on day 0 of AZD1222 vaccination. The DNA reads as follows: TGTGCCCTCAGTGGGGACAGTGAGCGCACAGATACGCAGTATTTT. It encodes CALSGDSERTDTQYF.